The present TCR beta chain was sequenced within a study of shared clonotypes between healthy human individuals (dated by TCRdb to about 2020). Study-level background: Three men and a couple of women, aged 18 to 49 years, made up the cohort. For each donor, CD4 naive and CD4 memory were each run on three plates, CD8 naive on two plates, and CD8 memory on one plate. Blood TCR repertoires of roughly five healthy adults were deeply sequenced to estimate repertoire size and the extent of clonotype sharing between individuals. Libraries were prepared and TCR repertoires were sequenced by different laboratories using diverse techniques, in order to increase sequencing depth and limit assay-specific biases. Each donor's leukapheresis produced roughly between about 0.8 and 8.9 billion PBMCs. Study-wide findings and limitations: Pairwise subsampling indicated that sequencing depth was expected to affect the degree of clonotype sharing among donors. Larger estimated clonotype richness was generally found for naive subsets than for memory subsets. Compared with non-shared clonotypes, the clonotypes found in all four sorted-subset donors had higher generation probabilities. Sampling was restricted to blood, and TCR repertoires in tissues likely differ from the TCR repertoires found in blood. The small number of donors limited the genetic and exposure-history diversity represented. Incomplete sequencing was indicated by rarefaction of sorted-subset datasets, despite the large sequencing depth. When a few donors were compared, the shared fraction of clonotypes was about 5% for naive CD4, roughly 3.3% for naive CD8, 2.3% for memory CD4, and roughly 0.43% for memory CD8.

The junction shows trimming of 8 bases on V and 8 bases on J, and the gene matches do not reach 6 bases of it. The germline V gene encodes CDR1 MGHRA and CDR2 YSYEKL. Including cysteine and phenylalanine, the CDR3 has 13 amino acids. The CDR3 DNA has 39 bases and is translated from base 1. In the case of this clone: Its binding antigen is unknown. No clone much larger than this one lies a single base away; base qualities are absent.

The donors were healthy, HIV-negative adults who had no recently reported acute infections or vaccinations. Every donor was a Caucasian adult residing in Nashville, Tennessee, USA. Magnetic negative selection was used to enrich CD4+ T cells, after which naive cells were positively selected on CD45RA and the negative fraction became the memory subset. Blood was collected by leukapheresis, and PBMCs were isolated by Ficoll-Histopaque density gradient centrifugation and then cryopreserved in liquid nitrogen vapor phase. Analytical flow cytometry was used to check the purity and quantity of each magnetically sorted T cell population. Each sorted fraction had its genomic DNA isolated and then quantified by UV absorbance on a Nanodrop 2000c. Using the deep immunoSEQ assay, multiplex PCR amplified TCR CDR3 regions from genomic DNA. For each cell subset, the extracted genomic DNA was distributed evenly across all wells of several immunoSEQ 96-well plates, and each plate served as one replicate. Each replicate PCR for sorted subsets received around 200 ng genomic DNA, equal to about 29,000 T cell genomes. The purified libraries were quantified using a Qubit 3.0 fluorometer, sized with a Bioanalyzer 2100, and then quantified again using the KAPA Library Quantification kit. Each immunoSEQ 96-well plate was sequenced on its own single-read 150-cycle Illumina NextSeq 550 flow cell. The source study handled its data this way. Because the immunoSEQ output held only junctional sequences and lacked quality scores, the filtering could not match the filtering applied to full-length reads. Sequences were annotated with PyIR, a Python wrapper for IgBLAST v1.9, and V/J genes and CDR3 were assigned using IMGT germline references. Any read was removed if the V/J assignment was weak (E-value above 1e-6), the CDR3 was missing, or the read contained stop codons, out-of-frame junctions, or ambiguous translated residues. V3J clonotypes were defined as sequences sharing an identical inferred V gene, J gene, and CDR3 amino acid sequence. The percentage overlap between two repertoires was calculated by dividing the number of shared unique clonotypes by the size of the smaller repertoire. Three approaches were used to assess repertoire richness: RTK rarefaction, the Chao1 estimator, and Recon v2.1 estimates of unobserved clonotypes. OLGA was used to compute generation probabilities for all TCRbeta clonotypes that the gDNA method yielded from several donors. Held by TCRdb, this immuneACCESS table contains in-frame sequences only and omits some clones. Under half of the omission traces to an unresolved V gene where checked; the cause of the rest is unknown. V, J and clone size derive from that table, while D and trimming were established from the DNA sequence. This sample lists hundreds of thousands of clones; approximately 95% were detected once. Clones ranked in the top ten supply 0.05% to 0.07% of the sample.

Rearrangement joined TRBV4-1 to TRBJ1-4, with 9 bases aligning to TRBD1. This TCR was sampled from a woman aged 25 to 39 in good health. The source material was naive CD4+ T cells sorted from blood. Read against the paper, the sample's cell subset or site label means: CD45RA+ positively selected. The DNA sequence is as follows: TGCGCCAGCTCCCCGGGACAGGGAGAAAAACTGTTTTTT. This codes for CASSPGQGEKLFF.